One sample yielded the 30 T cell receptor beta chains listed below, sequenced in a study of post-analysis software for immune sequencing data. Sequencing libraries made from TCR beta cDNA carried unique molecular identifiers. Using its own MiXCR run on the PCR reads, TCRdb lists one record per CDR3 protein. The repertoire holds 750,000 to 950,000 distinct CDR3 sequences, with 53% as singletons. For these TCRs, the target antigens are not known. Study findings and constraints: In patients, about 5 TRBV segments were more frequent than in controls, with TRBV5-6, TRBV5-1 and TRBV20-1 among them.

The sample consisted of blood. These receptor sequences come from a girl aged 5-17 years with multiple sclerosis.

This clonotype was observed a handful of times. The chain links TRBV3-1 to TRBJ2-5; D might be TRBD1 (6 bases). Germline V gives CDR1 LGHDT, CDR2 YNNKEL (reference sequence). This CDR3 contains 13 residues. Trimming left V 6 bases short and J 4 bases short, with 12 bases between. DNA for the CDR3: TGTGCCAGCAGGGCGGTAGGGGGAGAGACCCAGTACTTC. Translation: CASRAVGGETQYF.

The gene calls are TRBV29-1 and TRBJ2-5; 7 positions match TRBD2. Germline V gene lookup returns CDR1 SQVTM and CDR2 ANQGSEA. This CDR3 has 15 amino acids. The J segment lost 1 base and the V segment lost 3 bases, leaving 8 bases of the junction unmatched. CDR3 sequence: CSVESVRGIQETQYF. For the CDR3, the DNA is TGCAGCGTTGAGAGTGTGCGGGGGATCCAAGAGACCCAGTACTTC.

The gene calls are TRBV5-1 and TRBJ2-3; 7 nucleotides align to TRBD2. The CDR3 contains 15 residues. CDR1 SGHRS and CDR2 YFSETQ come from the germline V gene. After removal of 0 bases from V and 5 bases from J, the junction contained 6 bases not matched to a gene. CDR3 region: CASSLALGGGDTQYF. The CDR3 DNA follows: TGCGCCAGCAGCTTGGCACTGGGCGGGGGAGATACGCAGTATTTT.

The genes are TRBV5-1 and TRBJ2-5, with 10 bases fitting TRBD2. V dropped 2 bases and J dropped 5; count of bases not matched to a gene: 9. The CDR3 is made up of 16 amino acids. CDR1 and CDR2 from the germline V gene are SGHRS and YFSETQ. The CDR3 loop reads CASSLSGRALRETQYF. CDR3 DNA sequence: TGCGCCAGCAGCTTAAGCGGGAGGGCCCTCCGGGAGACCCAGTACTTC.

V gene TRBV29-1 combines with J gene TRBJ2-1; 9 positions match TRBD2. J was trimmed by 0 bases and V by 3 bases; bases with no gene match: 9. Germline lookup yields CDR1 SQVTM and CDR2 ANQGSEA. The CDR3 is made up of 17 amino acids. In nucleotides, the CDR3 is TGCAGCGTTGAGATCCTGACTAGCGGCGACTCCTACAATGAGCAGTTCTTC. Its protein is CSVEILTSGDSYNEQFF.

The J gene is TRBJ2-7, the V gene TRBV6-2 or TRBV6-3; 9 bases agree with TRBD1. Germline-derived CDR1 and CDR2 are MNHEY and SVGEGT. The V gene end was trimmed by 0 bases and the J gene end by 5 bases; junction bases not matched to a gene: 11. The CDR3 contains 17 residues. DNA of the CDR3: TGTGCCAGCAGTTACTCGAAGTCTGGGACAGGGAGGCACGAGCAGTACTTC. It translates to CASSYSKSGTGRHEQYF.

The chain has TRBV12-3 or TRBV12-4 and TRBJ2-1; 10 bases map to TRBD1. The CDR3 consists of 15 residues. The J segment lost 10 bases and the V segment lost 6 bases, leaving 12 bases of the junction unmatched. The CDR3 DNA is TGTGCCAGCAGGGACCGGGACAGGGGCTACTGGGAGCAGTTCTTC. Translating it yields CASRDRDRGYWEQFF.

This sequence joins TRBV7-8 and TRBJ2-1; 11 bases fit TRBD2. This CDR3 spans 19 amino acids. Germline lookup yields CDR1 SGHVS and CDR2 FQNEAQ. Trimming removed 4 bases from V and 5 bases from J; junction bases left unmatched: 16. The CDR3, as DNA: TGTGCCAGCAGCTCCAAATTAGCGGGAGGGTCGCTGATTGACAATGAGCAGTTCTTC. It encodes CASSSKLAGGSLIDNEQFF.

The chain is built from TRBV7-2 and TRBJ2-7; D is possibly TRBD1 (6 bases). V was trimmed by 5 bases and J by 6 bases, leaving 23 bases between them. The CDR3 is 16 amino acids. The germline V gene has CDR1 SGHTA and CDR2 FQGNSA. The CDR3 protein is CASSLYGTDSPSEQYF. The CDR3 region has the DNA TGTGCCAGCAGCCTATACGGTACGGACAGTCCCAGCGAGCAGTACTTC. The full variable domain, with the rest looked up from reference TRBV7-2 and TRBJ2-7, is GAGVSQSPSNKVTEKGKDVELRCDPISGHTALYWYRQSLGQGLEFLIYFQGNSAPDKSGLPSDRFSAERTGGSVSTLTIQRTQQEDSAVYLCASSLYGTDSPSEQYFGPGTRLTVT.

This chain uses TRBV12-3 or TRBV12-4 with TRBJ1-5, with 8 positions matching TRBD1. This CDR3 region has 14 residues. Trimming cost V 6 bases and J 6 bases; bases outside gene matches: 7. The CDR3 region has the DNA TGTGCCAGCAGAAGGACAGGGTCTGGTCAGCCCCAGCATTTT. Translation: CASRRTGSGQPQHF.

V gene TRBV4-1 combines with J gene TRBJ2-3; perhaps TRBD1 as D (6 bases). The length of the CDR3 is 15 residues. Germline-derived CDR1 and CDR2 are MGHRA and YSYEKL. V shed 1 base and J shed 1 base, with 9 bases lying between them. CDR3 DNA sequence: TGCGCCAGCAGCCAAGGACAGGCGGGCACAGATACGCAGTATTTT. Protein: CASSQGQAGTDTQYF.

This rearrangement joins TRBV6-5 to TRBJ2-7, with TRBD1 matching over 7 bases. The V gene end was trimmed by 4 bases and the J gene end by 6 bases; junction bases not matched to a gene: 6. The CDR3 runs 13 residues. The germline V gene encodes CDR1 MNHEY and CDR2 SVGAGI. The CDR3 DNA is TGTGCCAGCAGTTTTTTAGGGGGCGGCGAGCAGTACTTC. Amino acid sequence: CASSFLGGGEQYF.

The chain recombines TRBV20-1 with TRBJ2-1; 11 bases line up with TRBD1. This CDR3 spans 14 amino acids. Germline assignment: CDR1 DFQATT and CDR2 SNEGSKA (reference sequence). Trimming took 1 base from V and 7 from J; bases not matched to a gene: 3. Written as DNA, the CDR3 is TGCAGTGCTAGAGCCGGGACAGGGGGGAATGAGCAGTTCTTC. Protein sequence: CSARAGTGGNEQFF.

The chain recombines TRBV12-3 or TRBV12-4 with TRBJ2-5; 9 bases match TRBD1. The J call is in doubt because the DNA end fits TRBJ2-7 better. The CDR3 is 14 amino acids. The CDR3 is CASSTYRGRFEQYF. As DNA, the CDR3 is TGTGCCAGCAGTACGTACAGGGGGCGCTTCGAGCAGTACTTC.

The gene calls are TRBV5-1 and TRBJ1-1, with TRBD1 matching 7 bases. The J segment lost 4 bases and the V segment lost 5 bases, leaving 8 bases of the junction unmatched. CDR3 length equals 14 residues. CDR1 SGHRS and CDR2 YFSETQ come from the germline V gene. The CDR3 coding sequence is TGCGCCAGCAGAAGACAGGGAGGGGGCACTGAAGCTTTCTTT. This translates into CASRRQGGGTEAFF. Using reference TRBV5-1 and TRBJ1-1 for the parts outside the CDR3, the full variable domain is KAGVTQTPRYLIKTRGQQVTLSCSPISGHRSVSWYQQTPGQGLQFLFEYFSETQRNKGNFPGRFSGRQFSNSRSEMNVSTLELGDSALYLCASRRQGGGTEAFFGQGTRLTVV.

This CDR3 reads CSAHAARSYNEQFF. The CDR3 region has the DNA TGCAGTGCCCACGCGGCTAGATCCTACAATGAGCAGTTCTTC. This chain links TRBV20-1 with TRBJ2-1; D remains unclear. The V gene lost 6 bases and the J gene lost 1 base, with 13 bases spanning the gap. From germline, CDR1 is DFQATT and CDR2 SNEGSKA (reference sequence). This CDR3 region has 14 residues.

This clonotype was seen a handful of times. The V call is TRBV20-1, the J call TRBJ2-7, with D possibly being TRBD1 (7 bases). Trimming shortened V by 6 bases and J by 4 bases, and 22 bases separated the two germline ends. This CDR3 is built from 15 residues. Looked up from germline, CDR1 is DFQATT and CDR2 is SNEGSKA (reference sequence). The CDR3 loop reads CSASSWSRGDYEQYF. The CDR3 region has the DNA TGCAGTGCCTCGTCCTGGAGCAGGGGGGATTACGAGCAGTACTTC.

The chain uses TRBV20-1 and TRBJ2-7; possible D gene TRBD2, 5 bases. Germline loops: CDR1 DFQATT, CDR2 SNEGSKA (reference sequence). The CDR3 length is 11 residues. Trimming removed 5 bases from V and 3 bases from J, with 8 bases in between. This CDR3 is CSAPDYYEQYF. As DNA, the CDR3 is TGCAGTGCTCCCGACTACTACGAGCAGTACTTC.

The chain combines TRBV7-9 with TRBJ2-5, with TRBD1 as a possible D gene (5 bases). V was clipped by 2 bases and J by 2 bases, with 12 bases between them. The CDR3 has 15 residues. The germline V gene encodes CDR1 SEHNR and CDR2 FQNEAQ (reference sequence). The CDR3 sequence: CASSLFLRQQETQYF. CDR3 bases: TGTGCCAGCAGCTTATTCCTACGACAGCAAGAGACCCAGTACTTC.

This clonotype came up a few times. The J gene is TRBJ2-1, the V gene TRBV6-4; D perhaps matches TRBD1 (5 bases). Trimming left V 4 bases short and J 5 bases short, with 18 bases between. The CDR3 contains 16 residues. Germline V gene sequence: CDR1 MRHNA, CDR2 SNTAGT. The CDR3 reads CASSVSILKGDNEQFF. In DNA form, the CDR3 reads TGTGCCAGCAGTGTCTCTATCCTCAAAGGGGACAATGAGCAGTTCTTC.

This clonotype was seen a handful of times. The CDR3 loop is CASSFALPTYEQYF. The CDR3 DNA follows: TGTGCCAGCAGCTTCGCACTCCCTACCTACGAGCAGTACTTC. The chain joins TRBV7-2 to TRBJ2-7; D gene ambiguous. Trimming cost V 3 bases and J 2 bases, with 11 bases left between them. This CDR3 spans 14 amino acids. From germline, CDR1 is SGHTA and CDR2 FQGNSA.

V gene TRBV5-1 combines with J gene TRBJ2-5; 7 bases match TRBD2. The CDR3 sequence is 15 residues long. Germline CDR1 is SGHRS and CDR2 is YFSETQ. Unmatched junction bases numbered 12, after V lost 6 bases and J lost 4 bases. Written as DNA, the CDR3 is TGCGCCAGCACTCCCTTTGGGGAGGGTGGAGAGACCCAGTACTTC. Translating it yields CASTPFGEGGETQYF.

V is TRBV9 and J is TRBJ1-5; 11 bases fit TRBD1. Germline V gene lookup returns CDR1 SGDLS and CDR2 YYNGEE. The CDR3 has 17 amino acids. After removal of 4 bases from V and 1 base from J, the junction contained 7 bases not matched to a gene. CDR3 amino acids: CASSPGQGALSNQPQHF. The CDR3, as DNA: TGTGCCAGCAGCCCCGGACAGGGGGCATTGAGCAATCAGCCCCAGCATTTT. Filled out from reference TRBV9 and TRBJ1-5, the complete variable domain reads DSGVTQTPKHLITATGQRVTLRCSPRSGDLSVYWYQQSLDQGLQFLIQYYNGEERAKGNILERFSAQQFPDLHSELNLSSLELGDSALYFCASSPGQGALSNQPQHFGDGTRLSIL.

CDR3 DNA: TGTGCCAGCAGCTTTCTCTCGGCTAATGAAAAACTGTTTTTT. This codes for CASSFLSANEKLFF. V and J are TRBV7-9 and TRBJ1-4; D is unresolved. Germline-derived CDR1 and CDR2 are SEHNR and FQNEAQ (reference sequence). V lost 3 bases and J lost 3, with 8 bases in between. The CDR3 spans 14 residues.

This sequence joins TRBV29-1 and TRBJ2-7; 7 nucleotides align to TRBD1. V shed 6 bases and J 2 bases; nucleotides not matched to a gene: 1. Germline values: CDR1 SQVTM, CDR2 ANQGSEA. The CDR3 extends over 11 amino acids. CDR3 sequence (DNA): TGCAGCGTAGGACAGGCCTACGAGCAGTACTTC. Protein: CSVGQAYEQYF.

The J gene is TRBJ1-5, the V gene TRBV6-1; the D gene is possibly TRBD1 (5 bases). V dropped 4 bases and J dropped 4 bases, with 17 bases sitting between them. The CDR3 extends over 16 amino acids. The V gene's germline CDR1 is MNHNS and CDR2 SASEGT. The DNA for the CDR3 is TGTGCCAGCAGTGCCGAACGGGACCACCCAAATCAGCCCCAGCATTTT. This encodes CASSAERDHPNQPQHF.

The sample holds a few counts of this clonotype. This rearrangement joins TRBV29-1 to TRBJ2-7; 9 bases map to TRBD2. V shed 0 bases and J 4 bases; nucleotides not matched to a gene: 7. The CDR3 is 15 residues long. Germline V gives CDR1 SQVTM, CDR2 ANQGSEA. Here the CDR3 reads CSVEDSLAGRYEQYF. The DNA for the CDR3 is TGCAGCGTTGAAGATAGCCTAGCGGGGAGGTACGAGCAGTACTTC.

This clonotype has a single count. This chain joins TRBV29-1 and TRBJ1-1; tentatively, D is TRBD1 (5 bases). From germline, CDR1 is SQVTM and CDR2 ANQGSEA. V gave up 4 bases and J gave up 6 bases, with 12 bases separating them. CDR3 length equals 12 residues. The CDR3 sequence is CSVVLGGSEAFF. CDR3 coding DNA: TGCAGCGTTGTTCTGGGGGGGTCTGAAGCTTTCTTT.

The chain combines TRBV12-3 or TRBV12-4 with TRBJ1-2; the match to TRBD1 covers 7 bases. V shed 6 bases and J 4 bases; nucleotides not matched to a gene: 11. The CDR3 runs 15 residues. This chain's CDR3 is CASSSDRVSFYGYTF. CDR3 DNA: TGTGCCAGCAGCAGCGACAGGGTGTCGTTCTATGGCTACACCTTC.

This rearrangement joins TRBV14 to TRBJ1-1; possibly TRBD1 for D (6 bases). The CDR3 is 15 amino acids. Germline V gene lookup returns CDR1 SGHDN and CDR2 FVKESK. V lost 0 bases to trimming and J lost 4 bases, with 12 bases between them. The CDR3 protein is CASSQEGGSGTEAFF. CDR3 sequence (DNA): TGTGCCAGCAGCCAAGAAGGGGGGAGTGGCACTGAAGCTTTCTTT.